This is a list of T cell receptor beta chains from one sample in a study of blood T cell repertoires in COVID-19. The repertoire was sequenced with immunoSEQ multiplex PCR; TCRdb's copy has only in-frame clones and lacks some. The sample lists around 190,000 clones; 80% were seen once. Sequenced material: peripheral blood. Receptor source: a man between 65 and 79 years old with active or convalescent COVID-19. The CDR3 runs from the conserved cysteine through the conserved F or W. Fields, in order: D gene, CDR3 length, clone size, V gene, J gene, CDR3 DNA, CDR3 protein. D genes are given only for firm matches. Some rows have no size entry. The others give once, few or many, or a class for an expanded clone.

D gene: -; CDR3 length: 14; clone size: -; V gene: TRBV7-9; J gene: TRBJ1-6; CDR3 DNA: TGTGCCAGCAGCTTCGATTCCGGGAATTCACCCCTCCACTTT; CDR3 protein: CASSFDSGNSPLHF
D gene: -; CDR3 length: 12; clone size: -; V gene: TRBV5-1; J gene: TRBJ2-5; CDR3 DNA: TGCGCCAGCAGCCGCGACATGGAGACCCAGTACTTC; CDR3 protein: CASSRDMETQYF
D gene: -; CDR3 length: 15; clone size: -; V gene: TRBV19; J gene: TRBJ1-6; CDR3 DNA: TGTGCCAGTAGTATGGGGGGACTGATAAATTCACCCCTCCACTTT; CDR3 protein: CASSMGGLINSPLHF
D gene: -; CDR3 length: 13; clone size: -; V gene: TRBV10-1; J gene: TRBJ2-3; CDR3 DNA: TGCGCCAGCAGTGAGTCGGATCTAGGTACGCAGTATTTT; CDR3 protein: CASSESDLGTQYF
D gene: -; CDR3 length: 13; clone size: few; V gene: TRBV12-3/TRBV12-4; J gene: TRBJ1-1; CDR3 DNA: TGTGCCAGCAGTTTAGACCTACACACTGAAGCTTTCTTT; CDR3 protein: CASSLDLHTEAFF
D gene: -; CDR3 length: 15; clone size: -; V gene: TRBV30; J gene: TRBJ1-5; CDR3 DNA: TGTGCCTGGAGTGTACAAGGGGTCGACAATCAGCCCCAGCATTTT; CDR3 protein: CAWSVQGVDNQPQHF
D gene: -; CDR3 length: 14; clone size: once; V gene: TRBV9; J gene: TRBJ1-3; CDR3 DNA: TGTGCCAGCAGCGTCACCTCCGGAGAGGGCACCATATATTTT; CDR3 protein: CASSVTSGEGTIYF
D gene: -; CDR3 length: 16; clone size: -; V gene: TRBV5-6; J gene: TRBJ1-2; CDR3 DNA: TGTGCCAGCAGCTTGGATGGACGAAGCGGAGGGTATGGCTACACCTTC; CDR3 protein: CASSLDGRSGGYGYTF
D gene: -; CDR3 length: 15; clone size: few; V gene: TRBV9; J gene: TRBJ2-3; CDR3 DNA: TGTGCCAGCAGCGTAGCGGGCGGGCTCACAGATACGCAGTATTTT; CDR3 protein: CASSVAGGLTDTQYF
D gene: -; CDR3 length: 14; clone size: -; V gene: TRBV27; J gene: TRBJ1-1; CDR3 DNA: TGTGCCAGCAGTTATGGACAGTTGAACACTGAAGCTTTCTTT; CDR3 protein: CASSYGQLNTEAFF
D gene: -; CDR3 length: 14; clone size: -; V gene: TRBV6-2/TRBV6-3; J gene: TRBJ2-3; CDR3 DNA: TGTGCCAGCAGTGACGGAGATGGCCCAGATACGCAGTATTTT; CDR3 protein: CASSDGDGPDTQYF
D gene: -; CDR3 length: 13; clone size: -; V gene: TRBV27; J gene: TRBJ2-7; CDR3 DNA: TGTGCCAGCAGTTTGGGGACACCATACGAGCAGTACTTC; CDR3 protein: CASSLGTPYEQYF
D gene: TRBD2; CDR3 length: 16; clone size: -; V gene: TRBV6-6; J gene: TRBJ2-1; CDR3 DNA: TGTGCCACTCTAGGGGGCACTAGCGGGAGGGCCAATGAGCAGTTCTTC; CDR3 protein: CATLGGTSGRANEQFF
D gene: TRBD1; CDR3 length: 16; clone size: -; V gene: TRBV5-5; J gene: TRBJ2-5; CDR3 DNA: TGTGCCAGCAGCCTTGGAGGGACAGGGGGCTTAGAGACCCAGTACTTC; CDR3 protein: CASSLGGTGGLETQYF
D gene: -; CDR3 length: 13; clone size: -; V gene: TRBV11-3; J gene: TRBJ2-7; CDR3 DNA: TGTGCCAGCAGCTTTGCACTTTCCGGGAGGCAGTACTTC; CDR3 protein: CASSFALSGRQYF
D gene: -; CDR3 length: 13; clone size: -; V gene: TRBV6-5; J gene: TRBJ1-1; CDR3 DNA: TGTGCCAGCAGCTTAAACAGAGCCCAAGAAGCTTTCTTT; CDR3 protein: CASSLNRAQEAFF
D gene: -; CDR3 length: 14; clone size: -; V gene: TRBV9; J gene: TRBJ1-5; CDR3 DNA: TGTGCCAGCAGCCCCCAGGGGAGCAATCAGCCCCAGCATTTT; CDR3 protein: CASSPQGSNQPQHF
D gene: TRBD2; CDR3 length: 15; clone size: -; V gene: TRBV2; J gene: TRBJ2-7; CDR3 DNA: TGTGCCAGCAGGAAGGAGCGGGAGTCTCTATACGAGCAGTACTTC; CDR3 protein: CASRKERESLYEQYF
D gene: -; CDR3 length: 13; clone size: -; V gene: TRBV10-1; J gene: TRBJ2-7; CDR3 DNA: TGCGCCAGCAGTGAGTCGTCCACCTACGAGCAGTACTTC; CDR3 protein: CASSESSTYEQYF
D gene: TRBD2; CDR3 length: 14; clone size: -; V gene: TRBV7-2; J gene: TRBJ2-7; CDR3 DNA: TGTGCCAGCAGACCTCTAGCGGGGGGGAACGAGCAGTACTTC; CDR3 protein: CASRPLAGGNEQYF
D gene: -; CDR3 length: 14; clone size: few; V gene: TRBV7-2; J gene: TRBJ1-2; CDR3 DNA: TGTGCCAGCAGCTTCTGGAGGGGGGGCTATGGCTACACCTTC; CDR3 protein: CASSFWRGGYGYTF
D gene: TRBD2; CDR3 length: 14; clone size: -; V gene: TRBV9; J gene: TRBJ2-1; CDR3 DNA: TGTGCCAGCAGCGTCTCTAGCGGAGTGAATGAGCAGTTCTTC; CDR3 protein: CASSVSSGVNEQFF
D gene: -; CDR3 length: 14; clone size: many; V gene: TRBV27; J gene: TRBJ2-5; CDR3 DNA: TGTGCCACCCGAGGACTCTCCAGGAGGGAGACCCAGTACTTC; CDR3 protein: CATRGLSRRETQYF
D gene: TRBD2; CDR3 length: 13; clone size: -; V gene: TRBV15; J gene: TRBJ2-1; CDR3 DNA: TGTGCCACCACCCTAGCGGGAGGGAATGAGCAGTTCTTC; CDR3 protein: CATTLAGGNEQFF